Included here is one T cell receptor (beta chain) sequence, with context. Its antigen is not yet known. Base quality data are lacking; no much larger clone is found one base away. The germline V gene yields SGHTA for CDR1 and FQGNSA for CDR2. The germline V end is reduced by 6 bases and the J end by 7 bases; junction bases left unmatched: 8. The CDR3 starts with the cysteine, ends with the phenylalanine, and has 13 residues. The entry retains the CDR3 DNA only, 39 bases that are in frame from base 1. Receptors were amplified or captured by the immunoSEQ multiplex PCR assay. The multiplex PCR relied on a mix of 60 forward primers for TCR Vbeta segments and 13 reverse primers for TCR Jbeta segments. The CDR3 region of rearranged TCR beta genes was amplified from genomic DNA by a multiplex PCR assay. On the Illumina HiSeq System, the amplified TCR beta libraries were sequenced as 87-base-pair reads. As for the authors' bioinformatics: In a later analysis, roughly 80 million unique TCR beta chains were counted across the 500 to 850 repertoires, and approximately 11 million of these chains were shared by at least two donors. To remove PCR and sequencing errors, raw reads were error-corrected and collapsed into unique sequences using a nearest-neighbor algorithm that merged closely related sequences. CDR3 sequences were aligned to IMGT reference sequences to assign V, D and J gene segments. For a sequence to be retained, a match of at least six nucleotides was required to both a V gene segment and a J gene segment. Rearrangements were classified as productive when the CDR3 lacked stop codons and remained in frame with V and J, and all other rearrangements were classified as non-productive. Following IMGT convention, CDR3 was defined as the stretch from the second conserved V-encoded cysteine to the conserved J-encoded phenylalanine. In an earlier analysis of more than 550 of the donors, sequences lacking an unambiguous match to a single V gene segment were excluded. An earlier analysis of over 450 of the donors classified V segments as functional when productive rearrangements were above 56.7% and as segregating when the standard deviation between donors was above 5%. To diagnose cytomegalovirus status from the catalog of TCR beta chain sequences, a statistical classification framework was built. A later analysis assigned V and J genes by comparing TCR nucleotide sequences with IMGT/GENE-DB human TR gene sequences. The TCRdist pipeline was used in a later analysis to assign CDR3 sequences and most-parsimonious VDJ recombination scenarios. In a later analysis, each TCR beta chain was defined by its CDR3 amino acid sequence together with its V-gene family, and reads lacking a unique V-gene family were excluded. As a way to deal with suspected cross-contamination and a sequencing artifact, a later analysis dropped hundreds of nucleotide sequences that were highly shared and had low generation probability. For each public chain, a later analysis derived a clonal expansion index from normalized ranks of inferred template counts within each repertoire. In a later analysis, generation probabilities were computed with a VDJ recombination model fitted to out-of-frame rearrangements, and the resulting probabilities were checked against IGoR. Hypergeometric tests were used in a later analysis to score TCR-TCR, TCR-HLA and TCR-CMV co-occurrence, with a repertoire-size bias correction applied to the TCR pairs. To estimate false discovery rates, a later analysis permuted the HLA or CMV assignments 20 times. In a later analysis, co-occurring TCRs were grouped with DBSCAN, and TCRdist sequence similarity was added when clustering was performed within HLA-allele-positive subsets. Repertoires with fewer than 30,000 or more than 120,000 public chains, plus five repertoires with anomalous nucleotide sharing, were excluded from co-occurrence clustering. Not all clones reach the TCRdb copy of this immuneACCESS table, which keeps in-frame sequences only. Checked studies attribute under half of the gap to unresolved V genes and leave the rest unexplained. For V, J and clone size, that table is used; D and trimming come from the DNA. In all, the sample holds approximately 190,000 clones, and around 81% of those were seen once. The ten largest clones represent around 2.2% of the sample.

The data were taken from a study of cytomegalovirus exposure and HLA in healthy donors (dated by TCRdb to the late 2010s). About the study as a whole: According to an earlier analysis of 587 of the donors, some 170 million T cells yielded over 100 million unique TCR beta sequences and around 300 Gb of sequence data. HLA typing covered class I and class II loci at four-digit resolution. In the later analysis, no new phenotypic data were used to find candidate immune exposures; instead, reliance was placed on TCR beta sequences and their occurrence across donors. A few DR-DQ haplotypes were treated as single units for association and clustering because of strong linkage in the cohort. A later genetic analysis used genome-wide SNP genotypes for about 60% of the roughly 670 donors, treating that subset as a discovery cohort. To predict cytomegalovirus infection status, the study combined high-throughput TCR immunosequencing, statistical association of individual TCRs with disease status, and machine learning. Of the roughly 400 genotyped donors, 75% to 85% were placed in the genetic ancestry cluster associated with self-reported Caucasian donors. Donor age, sex, ethnicity and CMV serostatus were compiled alongside the repertoire data. A later analysis re-analyzed previously published TCR beta repertoires from 650 to 800 donors and added high-resolution HLA genotyping to study TCR occurrence patterns. The study used immunosequencing to profile the T cell repertoires of 666 subjects and linked those repertoires to cytomegalovirus serostatus. An early release that covered roughly 600 HLA-typed donors contained around 330 gigabases of sequencing data and tens of millions of unique TCR sequences. The number of donors typed differed by locus, with 629-630 for A, B, C, DRB1 and DQB1, around 520 for DQA1, nearly 610 for DPA1, and around 450 for DPB1. Along with the approximately 700-subject first cohort, a separate validation cohort of about 110 different subjects was used. An earlier analysis of approximately 630 of the donors applied high-throughput TCR beta sequencing to assess whether each TCR beta V gene segment acted as functional or pseudogenic. The study was designed to test whether signatures of past pathogen exposure could be identified by cataloging public T cell receptors. Among some 400 genotyped donors of the cohort, an average of roughly 230,000 unique TCR beta nucleotide sequences was sequenced per donor, of which approximately 18% were non-productive. Every repertoire in the discovery cohort had been generated on one and the same sequencing platform.

The cohort was made up of about 670 healthy bone marrow donors. Cohort members were all nominally healthy when sampled, although unrecorded immune exposures were likely present. The donor was CMV seropositive and was included in the group of 300 or so seropositive cohort members. Each donor provided a peripheral blood sample, and peripheral blood mononuclear cells were used for TCR beta sequencing. Genomic DNA extraction from the blood cell samples was performed with the Qiagen DNeasy Blood Extraction Kit. The paper's findings and limits, for the study overall: Roughly uniform sequencing depth across donors was assumed in presence/absence analyses, although this assumption may not hold. A further reported finding was that TCR beta sequences accurately predicted the HLA-A and HLA-B alleles for most subjects in the first cohort. Linkage disequilibrium might explain the correlated functional status among segregating V segments, but an unknown experimental factor could not be ruled out. Assigning TCR associations to individual alleles was difficult when HLA alleles, especially DR and DQ, strongly co-occurred. In an earlier analysis of some 500 of the donors, most TCR beta V segments appeared in productive rearrangements about 90% or about 30% of the time, broadly matching IMGT annotations. In a later genetic analysis, fewer N-insertions in productive TCRs were reported among donors in an Asian-associated ancestry cluster than the roughly 700-donor mean. A later analysis associated about 16,000 TCR beta sequences with specific HLA alleles at a false discovery rate of 0.05. In a later analysis, most CMV-associated TCR beta chains were found to appear HLA-restricted, with HLA associations seemingly driven largely by CMV exposure. A later genetic analysis associated a missense DCLRE1C variant with V-gene and J-gene trimming of TCR beta chains, and an independent cohort replicated the association. A few of the identified cytomegalovirus-associated TCR beta chains were confirmed in vitro to be specific for cytomegalovirus antigens. The only immune exposure information available for the cohort was CMV serostatus. Only TCR beta chains were sequenced in this cohort, and the absence of alpha or paired-chain data limited detectable features. A total of 150 to 200 TCR beta chains were listed by the study as associated with cytomegalovirus. In a later analysis, TCR association rates were found to vary across HLA loci, with the most associated TCRs seen for DRB1 alleles and the fewest for HLA-C alleles. The earlier analysis of approximately 560 of the donors excluded around 17 rarely observed V segments, including chromosome 9 orphons, because counts were too low. In both the original and validation cohorts, the classifier was reported to diagnose cytomegalovirus status with high specificity and sensitivity. Because HLA typing was missing for some donors at each locus, association tests included only the typed subset. Across donors, most TCR sequences were observed very rarely, whereas some public TCRs were present in many individuals. According to the authors, the approach could potentially be generalized to other disease states and immunological phenotypes. Compared with equally common non-associated chains, HLA-associated TCR beta chains in a later analysis were more clonally expanded and had lower generation probabilities. Some IMGT-functional V segments, including TRBV6-2 and TRBV6-3, could not be distinguished by the 87-base-pair reads and were therefore excluded. A cluster of highly shared sequence variants was judged likely to be a technical artifact of the sequencing pipeline. In a later analysis, several top co-occurrence clusters were reported to appear linked to parvovirus B19, influenza, CMV and Epstein-Barr virus.

The sample comprised PBMCs. The TCR originated in a woman aged 18-30 years in good health and CMV-seropositive. Recombination linked TRBV7-2 to TRBJ1-1; TRBD1 agrees with 7 junctional bases. The DNA is TGTGCCAGCAGGGGGACAGCATATAATGAAGCTTTCTTT. It encodes CASRGTAYNEAFF.